This T cell receptor beta chain stems from a study of cytomegalovirus exposure and HLA in healthy donors. Overall study context: Tens of millions of unique TCRs from HLA-typed donors were held in an early release of data.

With regard to this clone: Its antigen is not identified.

Study observations and caveats: Most observed TCR sequences were rare, whereas some public TCRs were detected in many donors.

The PCR ran on 60 Vbeta and 13 Jbeta primers. Only in-frame clones appear in the TCRdb table, and some are missing; sequencing was by immunoSEQ multiplex PCR. The repertoire consists of more than 95,000 clones, with under 85% occurring once and the leading ten covering approximately 2.2%. Trimming took off 3 bases at V and 0 bases at J, with 13 bases between the two ends. This CDR3 is 16 amino acids long. Germline values: CDR1 SGHRS, CDR2 YFSETQ. Healthy bone marrow donors made up the donor group. The source material was PBMCs. The V and J genes are TRBV5-1 and TRBJ1-3; no reliable D call. The receptor was derived from a man between 25 and 39 years old in good health and CMV-seronegative. Here the CDR3 DNA reads TGCGCCAGCAGCTCTTCGGTGCCTTCCTCTGGAAACACCATATATTTT. It specifies CASSSSVPSSGNTIYF.